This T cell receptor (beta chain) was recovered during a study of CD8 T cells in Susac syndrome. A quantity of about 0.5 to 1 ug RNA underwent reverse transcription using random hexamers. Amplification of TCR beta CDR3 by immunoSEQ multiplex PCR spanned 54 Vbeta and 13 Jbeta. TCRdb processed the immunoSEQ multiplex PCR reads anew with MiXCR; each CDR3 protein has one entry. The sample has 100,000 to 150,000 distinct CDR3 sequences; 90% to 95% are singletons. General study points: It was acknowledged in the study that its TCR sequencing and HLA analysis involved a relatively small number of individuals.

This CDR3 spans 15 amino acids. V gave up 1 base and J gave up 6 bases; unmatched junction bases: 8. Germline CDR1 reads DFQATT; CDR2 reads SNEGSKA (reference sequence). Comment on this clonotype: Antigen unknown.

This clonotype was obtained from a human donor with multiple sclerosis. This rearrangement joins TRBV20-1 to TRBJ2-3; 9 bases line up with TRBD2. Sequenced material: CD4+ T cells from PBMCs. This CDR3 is CSARVRGGAGDTQYF. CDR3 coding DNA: TGCAGTGCTAGAGTCCGCGGGGGGGCTGGCGATACGCAGTATTTT.